This T cell receptor beta chain is from a study of T cells after yellow fever vaccination. Looking at the study overall: The study sorted EM, EMRA, CM and Tscm memory subsets by CD3, CD45RA, CCR7 and CD95.

This clonotype has at least ten counts. Trimming cost V 5 bases and J 11 bases; bases outside gene matches: 12. The CDR3 extends over 14 amino acids. Germline V gene sequence: CDR1 SGHTA, CDR2 FQGNSA. MiXCR, run by TCRdb on the 5' RACE reads, gives a single entry per CDR3 protein. The table records approximately 27,000 distinct CDR3 sequences, about 5.5% of them present only once. The origin of this receptor is a man in his thirties or forties who received the YFV17D yellow fever vaccine. The sample was PBMCs, either bulk or a sorted T-cell subset (CD4+, CD8+, memory, or dextramer-sorted; not recorded which), taken 15 days after the yellow fever booster vaccination. J is TRBJ2-1 and V is TRBV7-2; 7 nucleotides match TRBD1. CDR3 residues: CASSPGTVDAQQFF. DNA of the CDR3: TGTGCCAGCAGCCCCGGGACAGTTGACGCTCAGCAGTTCTTC.